This is a list of T cell receptor beta chains from one sample in a study of T-cell reconstitution after alpha-beta-depleted transplantation in children. Via MiXCR, TCRdb re-called the PCR reads, giving one row per CDR3 protein. The repertoire holds about 440,000 distinct CDR3 sequences, over 40% seen once, with 25% to 30% in the top ten. The material sequenced was PBMCs, taken before TCRalphabeta/CD19-depleted stem cell transplant. The receptors shown here come from a girl aged 2-15 years with aplastic anemia, due to receive a stem cell transplant. Both conserved end residues are part of each CDR3. D genes are given only for firm matches. Some rows mark clone size as missing; the rest say once, few, many or name a class of expanded clone.

CDR3aa: CASRFTDITDTQYF
CDR3nt: TGTGCCAGCCGTTTTACCGACATCACAGATACGCAGTATTTT
j_gene: TRBJ2-3
abundance: .
d_gene: .
v_gene: TRBV6-2/TRBV6-3

CDR3aa: CASSDTGSSGNTIYF
CDR3nt: TGCGCCAGCAGCGACACAGGAAGCTCTGGAAACACCATATATTTT
j_gene: TRBJ1-3
abundance: .
d_gene: .
v_gene: TRBV5-1

CDR3aa: CSAIYPGDRKETQYF
CDR3nt: TGCAGTGCAATTTATCCGGGAGACAGAAAAGAGACCCAGTACTTC
j_gene: TRBJ2-5
abundance: .
d_gene: .
v_gene: TRBV20-1

CDR3aa: CSVANPAKNIQYF
CDR3nt: TGCAGCGTTGCGAACCCAGCCAAAAACATTCAGTACTTC
j_gene: TRBJ2-4
abundance: .
d_gene: .
v_gene: TRBV29-1

CDR3aa: CASSLGAGDHGGYTF
CDR3nt: TGTGCCAGCAGCTTGGGGGCGGGGGACCACGGCGGCTACACCTTC
j_gene: TRBJ1-2
abundance: few
d_gene: .
v_gene: TRBV5-4

CDR3aa: CSVRHRGPREKLFF
CDR3nt: TGCAGCGTCCGACATCGGGGTCCCCGTGAAAAACTGTTTTTT
j_gene: TRBJ1-4
abundance: .
d_gene: .
v_gene: TRBV29-1

CDR3aa: CATSRDRETEAFF
CDR3nt: TGTGCCACCAGCAGAGACAGGGAAACTGAAGCTTTCTTT
j_gene: TRBJ1-1
abundance: .
d_gene: .
v_gene: TRBV15

CDR3aa: CASSPNLQGNEQYF
CDR3nt: TGCGCCAGCAGCCCTAATCTACAGGGGAACGAGCAGTACTTC
j_gene: TRBJ2-7
abundance: .
d_gene: TRBD1
v_gene: TRBV5-1

CDR3aa: CASTPGGIASANYGYTF
CDR3nt: TGTGCCAGCACCCCTGGGGGTATAGCATCCGCTAACTATGGCTACACCTTC
j_gene: TRBJ1-2
abundance: many
d_gene: .
v_gene: TRBV7-2

CDR3aa: CATSGEGYNQPQHF
CDR3nt: TGTGCCACCAGTGGAGAGGGGTACAATCAGCCCCAGCATTTT
j_gene: TRBJ1-5
abundance: .
d_gene: .
v_gene: TRBV24-1

CDR3aa: CSARDPGTGRTNTGELFF
CDR3nt: TGCAGTGCTAGAGATCCCGGGACAGGGCGTACGAACACCGGGGAGCTGTTTTTT
j_gene: TRBJ2-2
abundance: .
d_gene: TRBD1
v_gene: TRBV20-1

CDR3aa: CASSLPRQGRSSPLHF
CDR3nt: TGTGCCAGCAGTTTACCCCGACAGGGTAGGAGTTCACCCCTCCACTTT
j_gene: TRBJ1-6
abundance: few
d_gene: TRBD1
v_gene: TRBV28

CDR3aa: CASSMLGPNEQFF
CDR3nt: TGTGCCAGTAGTATGCTTGGACCAAATGAGCAGTTCTTC
j_gene: TRBJ2-1
abundance: .
d_gene: .
v_gene: TRBV19